The 20 T cell receptor beta chains below come from one sample, sequenced in a study of CD8 T cells in Susac syndrome. The RNA, roughly 0.45 to 1 ug, was put through reverse transcription using random hexamers. TCRdb re-called the immunoSEQ multiplex PCR reads with MiXCR, one entry per CDR3 protein. The data show under 200,000 distinct CDR3 sequences, with 85% to 95% seen just once and approximately 0.11% held by the top ten. The sample taken for sequencing was CD4+ T cells from PBMCs. All receptors derive from a human donor with Susac syndrome.

In this sample, this clonotype turned up a few times. V is TRBV6-5 and J is TRBJ2-7, with 7 bases lining up with TRBD1. The CDR3 totals 14 residues. Looked up from germline, CDR1 is MNHEY and CDR2 is SVGAGI. The J segment lost 1 base and the V segment lost 5 bases, leaving 5 bases of the junction unmatched. The CDR3 loop is CASSPRQGSYEQYF. For the CDR3, the DNA is TGTGCCAGCAGTCCCCGACAGGGATCCTACGAGCAGTACTTC.

The gene calls are TRBV5-1 and TRBJ2-1, with 10 bases that match TRBD1. The germline CDR1 and CDR2 sequences are SGHRS and YFSETQ. This CDR3 is built from 16 residues. With V trimmed by 0 bases and J by 7 bases, 7 bases remained unmatched. CDR3 sequence reads: CASSLVTGQGDNEQFF. The CDR3 DNA sequence: TGCGCCAGCAGCTTGGTTACCGGACAGGGGGATAATGAGCAGTTCTTC.

V gene TRBV30 combines with J gene TRBJ1-4, with 12 bases fitting TRBD1. This CDR3 contains 18 residues. The germline CDR1 and CDR2 sequences are GTSNPN and SVGIG (reference sequence). With V trimmed by 5 bases and J by 0 bases, 10 bases remained unmatched. The DNA of the CDR3 is TGTGCCTGGCCCTCCTGGGACAGGGGGCGTGCAACTAATGAAAAACTGTTTTTT. Residues: CAWPSWDRGRATNEKLFF.

The chain carries TRBV29-1 and TRBJ2-4; D call uncertain. Trimming left V 6 bases short and J 1 base short, with 13 bases between. Germline assignment: CDR1 SQVTM and CDR2 ANQGSEA. This CDR3 has 14 residues. The CDR3 bases are TGCAGCGTGTGGTCGGTCGAGGCCAAAAACATTCAGTACTTC. This sequence encodes CSVWSVEAKNIQYF.

This clonotype occurred a few times. V and J are TRBV18 and TRBJ2-7; 9 positions match TRBD1. Germline lookup yields CDR1 KGHSH and CDR2 LQKENI. The CDR3 extends over 14 amino acids. After removal of 4 bases from V and 3 bases from J, the junction contained 4 bases not matched to a gene. This CDR3 is CASSLGQGVYEQYF. Here the CDR3 DNA reads TGTGCCAGCTCACTGGGACAGGGAGTCTACGAGCAGTACTTC.

This chain uses TRBV5-1 with TRBJ2-1, with 9 bases aligning to TRBD2. The CDR3 extends over 16 amino acids. Per the germline V gene, CDR1 is SGHRS and CDR2 is YFSETQ. Germline trimming cut 2 bases from V and 6 bases from J; bases unmatched to any gene: 9. CDR3 nucleotide sequence: TGCGCCAGCAGCTTAAAAGCGGGGGGCTATGGCAATGAGCAGTTCTTC. Protein sequence: CASSLKAGGYGNEQFF.

V usage is TRBV4-3 and J usage is TRBJ2-7, with 8 bases that match TRBD2. The V gene end was trimmed by 0 bases and the J gene end by 2 bases; junction bases not matched to a gene: 6. The CDR3 totals 16 residues. Germline V gene lookup returns CDR1 LGHNA and CDR2 YSLEER. As DNA, the CDR3 is TGCGCCAGCAGCCAAGATATAGCGGGGAGGACCTACGAGCAGTACTTC. It is translated as CASSQDIAGRTYEQYF.

This chain links TRBV15 with TRBJ1-3; possibly TRBD1 for D (5 bases). Germline CDR1 and CDR2: LNHNV and YYDKDF (reference sequence). There are 16 residues in the CDR3. V was trimmed by 5 bases and J by 2 bases, leaving 16 bases between them. CDR3 DNA: TGTGCCACCAGCCTCGGGGGGGGGACGGCTGGAAACACCATATATTTT. This sequence encodes CATSLGGGTAGNTIYF.

The V gene is TRBV20-1, the J gene TRBJ1-5, with 8 bases identical to TRBD1. The CDR3 is made up of 15 amino acids. V shed 2 bases and J 4 bases; nucleotides not matched to a gene: 7. From germline, CDR1 is DFQATT and CDR2 SNEGSKA (reference sequence). The CDR3 DNA follows: TGCAGTGCTAGATCGGAGACAGGGGTAAATCAGCCCCAGCATTTT. This gives the protein CSARSETGVNQPQHF.

The J gene is TRBJ2-5, the V gene TRBV4-1; D may be TRBD1 (7 bases). V dropped 3 bases and J dropped 4 bases, with 18 bases sitting between them. In germline, CDR1 is MGHRA, CDR2 YSYEKL. CDR3 size: 16 residues. The CDR3 DNA sequence: TGCGCCAGCAGCCAGCCAGACAGGGTGGGGGGAGAGACCCAGTACTTC. Residues: CASSQPDRVGGETQYF.

This clonotype occurred once. This chain uses TRBV19 with TRBJ1-5; TRBD1 matches at 8 bases. CDR3 length: 16 amino acids. Germline assignment: CDR1 LNHDA and CDR2 SQIVND (reference sequence). J gave up 5 bases and V 3 bases, and 9 bases lay outside the gene matches. In DNA form, the CDR3 reads TGTGCCAGTAGTATGTGGCGGACAGGGACCCATCAGCCCCAGCATTTT. Amino acid sequence: CASSMWRTGTHQPQHF.

This chain connects TRBV5-1 to TRBJ2-7; tentatively, D is TRBD1 (6 bases). CDR3 length equals 15 residues. Germline V lookup: CDR1 SGHRS, CDR2 YFSETQ. V was cut by 0 bases and J by 4 bases, with 14 bases left in between. CDR3 loop: CASSLGTEKQYEQYF. CDR3 sequence (DNA): TGCGCCAGCAGCTTGGGGACAGAGAAACAGTACGAGCAGTACTTC. The variable domain in full, completed from reference TRBV5-1 and TRBJ2-7, reads KAGVTQTPRYLIKTRGQQVTLSCSPISGHRSVSWYQQTPGQGLQFLFEYFSETQRNKGNFPGRFSGRQFSNSRSEMNVSTLELGDSALYLCASSLGTEKQYEQYFGPGTRLTVT.

The chain carries TRBV4-1 and TRBJ2-2; D is ambiguous. Germline loops: CDR1 MGHRA, CDR2 YSYEKL. V lost 4 bases, J lost 2 bases, and 14 bases lay in between. This CDR3 comprises 16 residues. The CDR3 reads CASSPARSINTGELFF. CDR3 coding DNA: TGCGCCAGCAGCCCCGCCCGGAGCATTAACACCGGGGAGCTGTTTTTT.

This chain joins TRBV7-8 and TRBJ1-2; D gene uncertain. CDR3 length equals 12 residues. Germline V gene sequence: CDR1 SGHVS, CDR2 FQNEAQ. Trimming shortened V by 2 bases and J by 2 bases, and 3 bases separated the two germline ends. In DNA form, the CDR3 reads TGTGCCAGCAGCTTAAAGAACTATGGCTACACCTTC. It translates to CASSLKNYGYTF.

The chain links TRBV29-1 to TRBJ2-7; no clear D. Germline CDR1 reads SQVTM; CDR2 reads ANQGSEA. CDR3 length: 11 residues. V was trimmed by 7 bases and J by 2 bases, leaving 9 bases between them. The CDR3 protein is CSASVTYEQYF. CDR3 DNA sequence: TGCAGCGCCTCAGTGACCTACGAGCAGTACTTC.

This rearrangement joins TRBV25-1 to TRBJ2-3; D not resolved. CDR3 length: 13 residues. V was cut by 3 bases and J by 2 bases, with 6 bases left in between. Germline V gives CDR1 MGHDK, CDR2 SYGVNS. In DNA form, the CDR3 reads TGTGCCAGCAGTGAGTCGGTCACAGATACGCAGTATTTT. Its protein is CASSESVTDTQYF.

The CDR3 bases are TGCGCCAGCAGCCAAGAGCGGGGCTGGACCAAAAACATTCAGTACTTC. Protein: CASSQERGWTKNIQYF. The rearrangement joins TRBV4-1 to TRBJ2-4; possibly TRBD2 for D (6 bases). The V end was cut by 0 bases, the J end by 2 bases, with 11 bases between. This CDR3 region has 16 residues. The germline CDR1 and CDR2 sequences are MGHRA and YSYEKL.

The V gene is TRBV2, the J gene TRBJ1-5; D might be TRBD1 (5 bases). The CDR3 covers 14 residues. Germline CDR1 reads SNHLY; CDR2 reads FYNNEI. Trimming stripped 1 base from V and 4 bases from J, with 8 bases between. In DNA, the CDR3 is TGTGCCAGCAGTGAAGTGGGGGTAAATCAGCCCCAGCATTTT. Translating gives CASSEVGVNQPQHF.

J is TRBJ1-3 and V is TRBV7-2; 7 bases fit TRBD1. The V gene end was trimmed by 4 bases and the J gene end by 0 bases; junction bases not matched to a gene: 3. CDR3 length: 15 amino acids. Germline values: CDR1 SGHTA, CDR2 FQGNSA. CDR3 residues: CASSSDRVSGNTIYF. The CDR3 coding sequence is TGTGCCAGCAGCTCCGACAGGGTCTCTGGAAACACCATATATTTT.

This chain connects TRBV4-1 to TRBJ1-1; D uncertain. The V end was cut by 0 bases, the J end by 5 bases, with 10 bases between. There are 14 residues in the CDR3. Germline CDR1 MGHRA, CDR2 YSYEKL. The CDR3 here is CASSQDVQRTEAFF. The CDR3 DNA follows: TGCGCCAGCAGCCAAGATGTCCAGAGGACTGAAGCTTTCTTT.